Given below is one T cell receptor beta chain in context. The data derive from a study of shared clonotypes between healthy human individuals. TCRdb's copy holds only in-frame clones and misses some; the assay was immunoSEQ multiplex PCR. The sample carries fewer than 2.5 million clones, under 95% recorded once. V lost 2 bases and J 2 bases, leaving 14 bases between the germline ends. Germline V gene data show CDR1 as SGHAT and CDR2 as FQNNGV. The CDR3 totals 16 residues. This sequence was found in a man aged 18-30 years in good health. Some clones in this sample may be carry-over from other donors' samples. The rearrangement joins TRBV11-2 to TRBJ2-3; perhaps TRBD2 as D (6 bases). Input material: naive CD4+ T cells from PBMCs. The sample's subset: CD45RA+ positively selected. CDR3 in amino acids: CASSLSGVLITDTQYF. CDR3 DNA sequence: TGTGCCAGCAGCTTATCGGGGGTGTTGATCACAGATACGCAGTATTTT.